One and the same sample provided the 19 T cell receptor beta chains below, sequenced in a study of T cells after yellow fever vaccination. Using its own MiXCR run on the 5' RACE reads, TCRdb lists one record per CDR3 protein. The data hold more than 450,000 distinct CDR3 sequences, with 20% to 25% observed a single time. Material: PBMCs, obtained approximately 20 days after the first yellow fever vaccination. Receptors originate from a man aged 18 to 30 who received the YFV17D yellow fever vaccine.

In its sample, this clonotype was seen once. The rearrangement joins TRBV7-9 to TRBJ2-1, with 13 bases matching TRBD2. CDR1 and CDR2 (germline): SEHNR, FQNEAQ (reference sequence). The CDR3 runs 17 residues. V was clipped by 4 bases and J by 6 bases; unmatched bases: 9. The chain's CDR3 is CASSSPRTSGGSNEQFF. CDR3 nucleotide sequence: TGTGCCAGCAGCTCACCACGGACTAGCGGGGGCTCCAATGAGCAGTTCTTC.

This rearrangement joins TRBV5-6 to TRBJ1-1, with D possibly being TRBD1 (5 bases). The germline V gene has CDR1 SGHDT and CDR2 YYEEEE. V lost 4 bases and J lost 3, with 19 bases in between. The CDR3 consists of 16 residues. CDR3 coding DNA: TGTGCCAGCAGCAGGGACCTTACTGGATCCGACACTGAAGCTTTCTTT. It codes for CASSRDLTGSDTEAFF.

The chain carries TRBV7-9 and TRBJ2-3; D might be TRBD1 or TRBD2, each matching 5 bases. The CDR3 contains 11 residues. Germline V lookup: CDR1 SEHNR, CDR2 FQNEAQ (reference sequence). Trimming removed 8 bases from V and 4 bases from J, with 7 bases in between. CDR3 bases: TGTGCCAGCGGGGACGCAGATACGCAGTATTTT. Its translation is CASGDADTQYF.

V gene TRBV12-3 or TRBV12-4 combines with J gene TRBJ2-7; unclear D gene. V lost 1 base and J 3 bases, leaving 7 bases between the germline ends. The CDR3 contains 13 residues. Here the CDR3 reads CASSLERFYEQYF. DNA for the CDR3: TGTGCCAGCAGTTTAGAAAGGTTCTACGAGCAGTACTTC.

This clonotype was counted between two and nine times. This CDR3 reads CASSFPERTANTGELFF. The CDR3 DNA reads as TGCGCCAGCAGCTTCCCCGAAAGGACAGCTAACACCGGGGAGCTGTTTTTT. The V gene is TRBV5-1, the J gene TRBJ2-2, with D possibly matching TRBD1 (6 bases). Germline CDR1 reads SGHRS; CDR2 reads YFSETQ. The V end was cut by 2 bases, the J end by 2 bases, with 16 bases between. This CDR3 contains 17 residues.

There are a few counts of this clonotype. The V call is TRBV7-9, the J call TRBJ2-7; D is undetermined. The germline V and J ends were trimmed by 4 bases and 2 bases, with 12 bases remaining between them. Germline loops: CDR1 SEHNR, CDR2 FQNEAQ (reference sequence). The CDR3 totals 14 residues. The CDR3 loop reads CASSSGSSTYEQYV. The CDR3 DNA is TGTGCCAGCAGCTCCGGGTCCTCAACCTACGAGCAGTACGTC.

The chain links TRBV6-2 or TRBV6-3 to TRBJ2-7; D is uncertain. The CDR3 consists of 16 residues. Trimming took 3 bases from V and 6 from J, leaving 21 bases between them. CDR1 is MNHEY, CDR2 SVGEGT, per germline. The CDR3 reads CASSYGLRASLGEQYF. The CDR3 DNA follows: TGTGCCAGCAGTTATGGTCTCCGGGCGTCCCTGGGCGAGCAGTACTTC.

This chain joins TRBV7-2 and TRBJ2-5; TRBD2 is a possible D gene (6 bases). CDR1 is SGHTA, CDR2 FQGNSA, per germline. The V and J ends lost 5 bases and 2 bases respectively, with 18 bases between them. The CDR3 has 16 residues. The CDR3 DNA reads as TGTGCCAGCAGCGTCCGAGGGGTAGCGGTTCAAGAGACCCAGTACTTC. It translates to CASSVRGVAVQETQYF. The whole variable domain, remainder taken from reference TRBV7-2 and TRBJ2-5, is GAGVSQSPSNKVTEKGKDVELRCDPISGHTALYWYRQSLGQGLEFLIYFQGNSAPDKSGLPSDRFSAERTGGSVSTLTIQRTQQEDSAVYLCASSVRGVAVQETQYFGPGTRLLVL.

CDR3: CASSLGATRADTQYF. Here the CDR3 DNA reads TGTGCCAGCAGCTTGGGTGCAACTCGGGCAGATACGCAGTATTTT. V and J are TRBV5-6 and TRBJ2-3; D ambiguous. The CDR3 covers 15 residues. V lost 0 bases and J lost 4, with 12 bases in between. Germline V CDR1 and CDR2: SGHDT, YYEEEE.

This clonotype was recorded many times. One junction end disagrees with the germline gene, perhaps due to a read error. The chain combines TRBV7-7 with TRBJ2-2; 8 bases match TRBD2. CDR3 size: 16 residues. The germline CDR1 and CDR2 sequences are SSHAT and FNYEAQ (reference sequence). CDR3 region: CASSLAGSENTGELFF. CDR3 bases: TGTGCTAGCAGCTTAGCGGGGTCAGAGAACACCGGGGAGCTGTTTTTT.

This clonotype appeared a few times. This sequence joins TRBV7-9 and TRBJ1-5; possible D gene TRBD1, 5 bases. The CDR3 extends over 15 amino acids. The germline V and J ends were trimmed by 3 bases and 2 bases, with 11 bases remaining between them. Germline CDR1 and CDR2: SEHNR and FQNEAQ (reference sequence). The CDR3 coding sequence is TGTGCCAGCAGCTTGGGGGGTTGGGGCAATCAGCCCCAGCATTTT. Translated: CASSLGGWGNQPQHF.

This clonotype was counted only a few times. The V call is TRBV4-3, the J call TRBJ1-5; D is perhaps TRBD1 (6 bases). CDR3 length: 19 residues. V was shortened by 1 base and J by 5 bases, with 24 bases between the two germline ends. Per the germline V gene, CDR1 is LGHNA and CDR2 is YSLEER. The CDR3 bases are TGCGCCAGCAGCCAAGCCCCCAGGGGACTCGAAAAACCGCATCAGCCCCAGCATTTT. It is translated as CASSQAPRGLEKPHQPQHF.

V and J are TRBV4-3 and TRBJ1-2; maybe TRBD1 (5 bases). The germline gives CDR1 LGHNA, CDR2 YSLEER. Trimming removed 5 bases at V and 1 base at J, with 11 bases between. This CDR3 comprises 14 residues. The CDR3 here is CASSLRTRNYGYTF. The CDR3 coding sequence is TGCGCCAGCAGCTTACGGACACGTAACTATGGCTACACCTTC.

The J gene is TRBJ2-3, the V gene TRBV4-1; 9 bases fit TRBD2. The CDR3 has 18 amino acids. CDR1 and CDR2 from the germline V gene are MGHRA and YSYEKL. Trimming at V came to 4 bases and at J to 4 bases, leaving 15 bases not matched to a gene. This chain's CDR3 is CASSPGIGRGGLADTQYF. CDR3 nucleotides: TGCGCCAGCAGCCCCGGGATCGGGCGGGGGGGCCTCGCAGATACGCAGTATTTT.

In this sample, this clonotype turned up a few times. The CDR3 DNA reads TGTGCCAGCAGCGTAGGACATAAGGGTCCCGTTAGCAATCAGCCCCAGCATTTT. It encodes CASSVGHKGPVSNQPQHF. The chain combines TRBV9 with TRBJ1-5; no clear D. V was cut by 0 bases and J by 0 bases, with 16 bases left in between. This CDR3 has 18 residues. Per the germline V gene, CDR1 is SGDLS and CDR2 is YYNGEE.

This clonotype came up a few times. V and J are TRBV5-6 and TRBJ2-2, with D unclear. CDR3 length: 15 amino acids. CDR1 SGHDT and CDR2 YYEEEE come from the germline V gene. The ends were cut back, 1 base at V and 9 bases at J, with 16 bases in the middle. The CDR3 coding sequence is TGTGCCAGCAGCTTGATCGCGCTCCCCAGTAGGGAGCTGTTTTTT. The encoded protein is CASSLIALPSRELFF. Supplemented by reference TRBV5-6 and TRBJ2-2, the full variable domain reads DAGVTQSPTHLIKTRGQQVTLRCSPKSGHDTVSWYQQALGQGPQFIFQYYEEEERQRGNFPDRFSGHQFPNYSSELNVNALLLGDSALYLCASSLIALPSRELFFGEGSRLTVL.

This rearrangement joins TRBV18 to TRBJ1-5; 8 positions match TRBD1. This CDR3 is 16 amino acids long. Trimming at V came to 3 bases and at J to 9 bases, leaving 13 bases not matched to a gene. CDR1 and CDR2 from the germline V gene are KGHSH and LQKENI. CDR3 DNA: TGTGCCAGCTCACCGGACAAGGGACAGGCCCATTGGCCCCAGCATTTT. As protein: CASSPDKGQAHWPQHF. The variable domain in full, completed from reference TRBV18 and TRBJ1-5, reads NAGVMQNPRHLVRRRGQEARLRCSPMKGHSHVYWYRQLPEEGLKFMVYLQKENIIDESGMPKERFSAEFPKEGPSILRIQQVVRGDSAAYFCASSPDKGQAHWPQHFGDGTRLSIL.

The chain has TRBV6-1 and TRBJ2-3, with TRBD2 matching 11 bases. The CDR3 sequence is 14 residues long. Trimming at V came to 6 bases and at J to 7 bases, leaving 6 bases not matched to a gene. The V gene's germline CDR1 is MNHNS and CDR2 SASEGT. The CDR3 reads CASSRLAGQNTQYF. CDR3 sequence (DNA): TGTGCCAGCAGCCGACTAGCGGGGCAAAATACGCAGTATTTT.

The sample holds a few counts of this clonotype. CDR3 residues: CASSYLGHTEAFF. For the CDR3, the DNA is TGCGCCAGCAGTTATTTGGGCCACACTGAAGCTTTCTTT. This chain joins TRBV5-1 and TRBJ1-1; no definite D call. The length of the CDR3 is 13 residues. Germline CDR1 is SGHRS and CDR2 is YFSETQ. The V and J ends lost 5 bases and 3 bases respectively, with 11 bases between them.